This T cell receptor beta chain stems from a study of T cells in Graves' hyperthyroidism and ophthalmopathy. The TCR beta CDR3 regions underwent amplification using RNA transcripts as the source. RT-PCR in the first round (using the HTBI primer set) targeted the TCR CDR3. TCRdb re-analysed the multiplex PCR reads in MiXCR, keeping a single row per CDR3 protein. Here the sample spans about 380,000 distinct CDR3 sequences, roughly 20% being singletons. This clonotype was recorded once. The CDR3 runs to 14 residues. V was pared by 5 bases and J by 5 bases, with 4 bases of the junction left unmatched. Germline loops: CDR1 SNHLY, CDR2 FYNNEI.

This TCR came from a man younger than 35 with Graves' ophthalmopathy. The sequenced sample was blood. The chain combines TRBV2 with TRBJ2-5; TRBD1 agrees at 11 bases. The CDR3 nucleotides read TGTGCCAGCAGTCGGGACAGGGGGTTGGAGACCCAGTACTTC. It specifies CASSRDRGLETQYF.